These T cell receptor beta chains were read from a single sample in a study of blood T cell repertoires in COVID-19. Sequenced by immunoSEQ multiplex PCR; TCRdb stores in-frame clones only, minus some. The sample consists of 35,000 to 50,000 clones, about 86% of them appearing once. The specimen was peripheral blood. The receptors were gathered from a man between 65 and 85 years old with acute or convalescent COVID-19. The CDR3 runs from the conserved cysteine through the conserved F or W. A D gene is named only where the DNA matches it firmly. Some rows mark clone size as missing; the rest say once, few, many or name a class of expanded clone.

J gene | D gene | V gene | clone size | CDR3 protein | CDR3 DNA
TRBJ2-1 | TRBD2 | TRBV7-3 | - | CASSFLSTSRANEQFF | TGTGCCAGCAGCTTCCTGTCGACTAGCCGGGCGAATGAGCAGTTCTTC
TRBJ1-1 | TRBD1 | TRBV18 | - | CASSPSGTGMAEAFF | TGTGCCAGCTCACCTTCCGGGACAGGGATGGCTGAAGCTTTCTTT
TRBJ1-1 | TRBD1 | TRBV19 | - | CASSIIQGDTEAFF | TGTGCCAGTAGTATTATACAGGGGGATACTGAAGCTTTCTTT
TRBJ1-2 | - | TRBV29-1 | - | CSVAGVYGYTF | TGCAGCGTTGCAGGGGTCTATGGCTACACCTTC
TRBJ2-7 | TRBD1 | TRBV18 | - | CASSPNIGQGNEQYF | TGTGCCAGCTCACCAAATATAGGACAGGGCAACGAGCAGTACTTC
TRBJ1-1 | - | TRBV30 | - | CAWSIWGDGTEAFF | TGTGCCTGGAGTATTTGGGGGGACGGCACTGAAGCTTTCTTT
TRBJ2-3 | TRBD2 | TRBV18 | - | CASSPITGGPATQYF | TGTGCCAGCTCACCCATCACGGGAGGGCCGGCTACGCAGTATTTT
TRBJ2-5 | - | TRBV7-2 | - | CASSLAPGETQYF | TGTGCCAGCAGCTTAGCTCCAGGAGAGACCCAGTACTTC
TRBJ2-3 | TRBD2 | TRBV11-2 | once | CASSLALAGADTQYF | TGTGCCAGCAGCTTAGCCTTAGCGGGGGCAGATACGCAGTATTTT
TRBJ1-2 | TRBD1 | TRBV3-1/TRBV3-2 | - | CASSQRTGILGDGYTF | TGTGCCAGCAGCCAAAGGACAGGCATTCTTGGGGATGGCTACACCTTC
TRBJ1-1 | TRBD1 | TRBV28 | - | CASSPTGVNTEAFF | TGTGCCAGCAGCCCGACAGGGGTGAACACTGAAGCTTTCTTT
TRBJ1-1 | - | TRBV19 | - | CASRSTAMGTEAFF | TGTGCCAGTAGGTCGACAGCAATGGGGACTGAAGCTTTCTTT
TRBJ1-4 | - | TRBV28 | - | CASSPNGGKLFF | TGTGCCAGCAGCCCCAATGGAGGTAAACTGTTTTTT
TRBJ2-3 | TRBD2 | TRBV5-4 | - | CASSRGGPSSGDTQYF | TGTGCCAGCAGTCGCGGGGGGCCGTCGTCGGGTGATACGCAGTATTTT
TRBJ1-3 | - | TRBV29-1 | - | CSVEGNSGNTIYF | TGCAGCGTTGAGGGCAATTCTGGAAACACCATATATTTT
TRBJ2-7 | TRBD2 | TRBV5-4 | - | CASSSSSVTSGLNEQYF | TGTGCCAGCAGCTCGTCGTCCGTCACTAGCGGCCTAAACGAGCAGTACTTC
TRBJ1-1 | - | TRBV28 | once | CATTQSNTEAFF | TGTGCCACCACCCAGTCGAACACTGAAGCTTTCTTT
TRBJ2-2 | TRBD2 | TRBV7-2 | - | CASSFSSGGAGELFF | TGTGCCAGCAGCTTCTCTAGCGGGGGGGCCGGGGAGCTGTTTTTT
TRBJ1-2 | - | TRBV7-2 | once | CASSLATSGTLGGYTF | TGTGCCAGCAGCTTAGCTACATCCGGGACATTAGGGGGCTACACCTTC
TRBJ2-7 | - | TRBV19 | once | CASSLRGSGYEQYF | TGTGCCAGTAGCCTTCGGGGGTCGGGGTACGAGCAGTACTTC
TRBJ2-3 | - | TRBV19 | - | CASSMAAGATDTQYF | TGTGCCAGTAGTATGGCGGCGGGGGCCACAGATACGCAGTATTTT
TRBJ2-3 | - | TRBV4-2 | - | CASSLVYTDTQYF | TGTGCCAGCAGCCTTGTGTACACAGATACGCAGTATTTT
TRBJ1-5 | - | TRBV18 | - | CASSPSYSNQPQHF | TGTGCCAGCTCACCAAGCTATAGCAATCAGCCCCAGCATTTT
TRBJ1-2 | TRBD1 | TRBV3-1/TRBV3-2 | - | CASSQAPTGGHGYTF | TGTGCCAGCAGCCAAGCCCCGACAGGGGGCCATGGCTACACCTTC
TRBJ2-7 | TRBD1 | TRBV19 | - | CASSRGQGANYPYEQYF | TGTGCCAGTAGTAGGGGACAGGGGGCAAATTACCCCTACGAGCAGTACTTC
TRBJ2-3 | TRBD2 | TRBV7-6 | - | CASSPLAGVTDTQYF | TGTGCCAGCAGCCCACTAGCGGGAGTAACAGATACGCAGTATTTT
TRBJ2-5 | - | TRBV19 | - | CASGNQGPETQYF | TGTGCCAGTGGGAATCAGGGGCCGGAGACCCAGTACTTC
TRBJ2-7 | TRBD1 | TRBV6-5 | once | CASSFGDRGLEQYF | TGTGCCAGCAGCTTCGGGGACAGGGGGCTCGAGCAGTACTTC
TRBJ2-1 | - | TRBV19 | - | CASSIQGLEQFF | TGTGCCAGTAGTATACAGGGCCTCGAGCAGTTCTTC
TRBJ2-7 | TRBD1 | TRBV5-1 | - | CASSLAGGEQYF | TGCGCCAGCAGCCTGGCAGGGGGCGAGCAGTACTTC
TRBJ2-1 | - | TRBV11-1 | - | CASSLSRDTVPHEQFF | TGTGCCAGCAGCTTATCCCGAGACACAGTCCCTCATGAGCAGTTCTTC
TRBJ1-1 | - | TRBV27 | - | CASSLIGSDTEAFF | TGTGCCAGCAGTTTAATCGGGTCGGACACTGAAGCTTTCTTT